This T cell receptor (beta chain) was captured by sequencing in a study of neoadjuvant anti-PD-1 for oral cavity cancer. About the study: Non-progressing patients received a fourth nivolumab dose near day 43, then surgery on days 50-56. General study results and limits: Higher pretreatment blood Treg/Th17 ratios correlated with higher pretreatment blood and lower post-treatment tumor TCRbeta clonality. TCR analyses covered only a few patients per response group.

Most PBMC samples had 480 ng input DNA in six replicates. Profiled with immunoSEQ multiplex PCR; TCRdb holds only in-frame clones, not every one. The repertoire holds 75,000 or so clones, approximately 80% seen once, with about 3.4% in the top ten. V was cut by 0 bases and J by 5 bases, with 4 bases left in between. CDR3 length: 12 residues. Germline V gene lookup returns CDR1 LNHDA and CDR2 SQIVND (reference sequence). Comment on this clone: Antigen specificity is unknown.

The material sequenced was PBMCs, taken before nivolumab (anti-PD-1) treatment. V is TRBV19 and J is TRBJ1-2; D unclear. This TCR came from a person between 40 and 85 years old with oral cavity squamous cell carcinoma. CDR3 amino acids: CASSIERYGYTF. DNA of the CDR3: TGTGCCAGTAGTATAGAGCGGTATGGCTACACCTTC.